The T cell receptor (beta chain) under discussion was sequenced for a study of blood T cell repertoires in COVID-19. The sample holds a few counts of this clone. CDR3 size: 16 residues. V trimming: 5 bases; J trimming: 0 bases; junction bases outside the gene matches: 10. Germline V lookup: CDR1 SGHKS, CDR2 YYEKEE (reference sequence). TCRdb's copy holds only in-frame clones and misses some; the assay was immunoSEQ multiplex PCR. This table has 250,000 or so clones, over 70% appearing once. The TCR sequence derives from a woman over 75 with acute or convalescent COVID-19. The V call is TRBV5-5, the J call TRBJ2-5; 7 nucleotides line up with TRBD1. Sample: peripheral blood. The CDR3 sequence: CASRVGDSSNQETQYF. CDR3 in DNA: TGTGCCAGCAGGGTTGGGGACAGTAGCAACCAAGAGACCCAGTACTTC.